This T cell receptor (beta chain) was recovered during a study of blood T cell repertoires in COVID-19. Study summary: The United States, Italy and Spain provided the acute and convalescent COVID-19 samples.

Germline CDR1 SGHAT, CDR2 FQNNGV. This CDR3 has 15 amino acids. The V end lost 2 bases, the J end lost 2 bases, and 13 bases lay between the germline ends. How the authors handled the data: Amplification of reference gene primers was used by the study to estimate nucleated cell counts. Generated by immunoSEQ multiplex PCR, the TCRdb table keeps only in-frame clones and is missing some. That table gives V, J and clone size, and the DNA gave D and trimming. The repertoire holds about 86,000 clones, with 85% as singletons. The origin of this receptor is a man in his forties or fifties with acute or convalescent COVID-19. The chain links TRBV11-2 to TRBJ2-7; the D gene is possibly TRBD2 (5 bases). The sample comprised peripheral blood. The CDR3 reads CASSLSRAPPYEQYF. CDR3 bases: TGTGCCAGCAGCTTATCGCGGGCCCCTCCCTACGAGCAGTACTTC.